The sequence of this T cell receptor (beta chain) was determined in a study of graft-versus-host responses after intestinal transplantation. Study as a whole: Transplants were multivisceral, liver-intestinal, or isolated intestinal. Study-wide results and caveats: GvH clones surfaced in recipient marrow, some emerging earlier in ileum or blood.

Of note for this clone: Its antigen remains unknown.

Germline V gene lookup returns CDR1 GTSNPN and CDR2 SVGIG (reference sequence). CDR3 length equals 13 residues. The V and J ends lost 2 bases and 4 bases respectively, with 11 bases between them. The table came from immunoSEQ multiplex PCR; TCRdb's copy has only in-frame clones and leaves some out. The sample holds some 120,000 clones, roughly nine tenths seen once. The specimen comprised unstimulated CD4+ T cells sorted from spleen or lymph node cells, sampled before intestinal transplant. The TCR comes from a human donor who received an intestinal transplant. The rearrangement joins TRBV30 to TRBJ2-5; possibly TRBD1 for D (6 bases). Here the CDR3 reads CAWSTGIRETQYF. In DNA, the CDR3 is TGTGCCTGGAGTACAGGGATTCGAGAGACCCAGTACTTC. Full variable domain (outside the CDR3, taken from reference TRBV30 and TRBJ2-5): SQTIHQWPATLVQPVGSPLSLECTVEGTSNPNLYWYRQAAGRGLQLLFYSVGIGQISSEVPQNLSASRPQDRQFILSSKKLLLSDSGFYLCAWSTGIRETQYFGPGTRLLVL.